One and the same sample provided the 23 T cell receptor beta chains below, sequenced in a study of blood T cells in healthy people across ages. Through a sample-barcoded 5' primer and a J-beta primer mix, a second PCR was run for about 6 to 12 cycles. MiXCR was run by TCRdb on the 5' RACE reads, yielding one entry per CDR3 protein. The sample comprises some 700,000 distinct CDR3 sequences, 20% to 25% of which are singletons, and about 20% rests with the top ten. Sample: blood. The source is a man aged 65 to 79 in good health.

V gene TRBV6-5 combines with J gene TRBJ1-1; D gene ambiguous. The germline gives CDR1 MNHEY, CDR2 SVGAGI. V was pared by 5 bases and J by 5 bases, with 9 bases between. The CDR3 is 12 residues long. CDR3 in amino acids: CASSRVRTEAFF. CDR3 DNA: TGTGCCAGCAGTAGGGTGAGGACTGAAGCTTTCTTT.

This chain uses TRBV28 with TRBJ2-5; 9 nucleotides match TRBD2. Germline CDR1 and CDR2: MDHEN and SYDVKM. The CDR3 runs 15 residues. V was clipped by 4 bases and J by 5 bases; unmatched bases: 8. The CDR3 reads CASSSAGLAVETQYF. The CDR3 DNA follows: TGTGCCAGCAGTTCCGCGGGACTAGCCGTGGAGACCCAGTACTTC.

This clonotype was observed a handful of times. The genes are TRBV10-2 and TRBJ1-4; D possibly corresponds to TRBD1 (6 bases). Trimming took off 7 bases at V and 3 bases at J, with 12 bases between the two ends. This CDR3 region has 14 residues. From germline, CDR1 is WSHSY and CDR2 SAAADI. The CDR3 spells CASTEQGSNEKLFF. In DNA, the CDR3 is TGCGCCAGCACTGAACAGGGTTCTAATGAAAAACTGTTTTTT.

V gene TRBV5-6 combines with J gene TRBJ2-3, with 9 bases that match TRBD2. The CDR3 totals 16 residues. CDR1 and CDR2 from the germline V gene are SGHDT and YYEEEE. The trim removed 0 bases at V and 2 bases at J, leaving 4 bases unmatched. CDR3 bases: TGTGCCAGCAGCTTGGATAGCGGGAGATCCACAGATACGCAGTATTTT. As protein: CASSLDSGRSTDTQYF. The entire variable domain, with the rest obtained from reference TRBV5-6 and TRBJ2-3, is as follows: DAGVTQSPTHLIKTRGQQVTLRCSPKSGHDTVSWYQQALGQGPQFIFQYYEEEERQRGNFPDRFSGHQFPNYSSELNVNALLLGDSALYLCASSLDSGRSTDTQYFGPGTRLTVL.

The CDR3 spells CASSPLGGAPLNTGELFF. CDR3 DNA sequence: TGTGCCAGCAGCCCCTTGGGAGGGGCGCCCCTTAACACCGGGGAGCTGTTTTTT. The chain recombines TRBV14 with TRBJ2-2, with 7 positions matching TRBD2. Germline CDR1 SGHDN, CDR2 FVKESK. Unmatched junction bases numbered 13, after V lost 4 bases and J lost 2 bases. The CDR3 loop spans 18 amino acids.

The gene calls are TRBV7-2 and TRBJ2-6; tentatively, D is TRBD1 or TRBD2 (5 bases each). The CDR3 totals 15 residues. The V end lost 4 bases, the J end lost 4 bases, and 11 bases lay between the germline ends. Germline CDR1 and CDR2: SGHTA and FQGNSA. The DNA of the CDR3 is TGTGCCAGCAGCTCGGGCGAGGGGGGGGCCAACGTCCTGACTTTC. Translated, it gives CASSSGEGGANVLTF.

At least ten counts were recorded for this clonotype. This chain links TRBV12-3 or TRBV12-4 with TRBJ2-1; D might be TRBD2 (5 bases). The CDR3 extends over 14 amino acids. V was cut by 4 bases and J by 2 bases, with 9 bases left in between. The CDR3 protein is CASSSGNPYNEQFF. The CDR3 DNA sequence: TGTGCCAGCAGTTCGGGAAATCCCTACAATGAGCAGTTCTTC.

The chain joins TRBV29-1 to TRBJ1-1, with D tentatively TRBD1 (6 bases). The V end was cut by 6 bases, the J end by 4 bases, with 15 bases between. The CDR3 totals 13 residues. Germline CDR1 SQVTM, CDR2 ANQGSEA. The CDR3, as DNA: TGCAGCGTCGCCGGAGGGGGGAGCACTGAAGCTTTCTTT. Residues: CSVAGGGSTEAFF.

There are a few counts of this clonotype. The rearrangement uses TRBV4-2 and TRBJ2-5; 14 bases match TRBD2. Germline trimming cut 4 bases from V and 6 bases from J; bases unmatched to any gene: 7. The CDR3 covers 16 residues. The germline V gene has CDR1 LGHNA and CDR2 YNFKEQ. CDR3 sequence reads: CASSLTSGGASKTQYF. CDR3 sequence (DNA): TGTGCCAGCAGCCTGACTAGCGGGGGGGCCTCAAAGACCCAGTACTTC.

This clonotype was detected only a few times. The rearrangement uses TRBV3-1 and TRBJ2-3; D gene ambiguous. Deletions cut 0 bases from V and 0 bases from J, with 4 bases between. The CDR3 has 14 amino acids. Per germline, CDR1 LGHDT and CDR2 YNNKEL (reference sequence). CDR3 nucleotides: TGTGCCAGCAGCCAAGAAGCTAGCACAGATACGCAGTATTTT. This translates into CASSQEASTDTQYF.

The genes are TRBV28 and TRBJ1-4; 10 bases map to TRBD1. J was trimmed by 8 bases and V by 7 bases; bases with no gene match: 16. The V gene's germline CDR1 is MDHEN and CDR2 SYDVKM. This CDR3 is built from 17 residues. The CDR3 sequence: CASTSGRQGARGEKLFF. The DNA of the CDR3 is TGTGCCAGCACCTCTGGCCGACAGGGGGCGCGAGGAGAAAAACTGTTTTTT.

The CDR3 nucleotides are TGTGCCAGCACTATGGGACAGGGGAGAGAGACCCAGTACTTC. Translated: CASTMGQGRETQYF. The chain has TRBV12-3 or TRBV12-4 and TRBJ2-5; 10 bases align to TRBD1. The CDR3 has 14 amino acids. V shed 7 bases, J shed 4 bases, and the junction held 6 bases outside the gene matches.

This sequence joins TRBV12-3 or TRBV12-4 and TRBJ1-4; 9 bases fit TRBD1. The CDR3 spans 15 residues. V was pared by 6 bases and J by 7 bases, with 9 bases of the junction left unmatched. The CDR3 loop is CASRYTGGGGEKLFF. The CDR3 bases are TGTGCCAGCAGATATACAGGGGGCGGAGGTGAAAAACTGTTTTTT.

This clonotype was counted only a few times. This rearrangement joins TRBV20-1 to TRBJ1-1, with TRBD1 matching over 7 bases. The germline CDR1 and CDR2 sequences are DFQATT and SNEGSKA (reference sequence). J was trimmed by 6 bases and V by 3 bases; bases with no gene match: 16. This CDR3 is built from 16 residues. The CDR3 sequence: CSARPTKQGVWAEAFF. DNA for the CDR3: TGCAGTGCTAGGCCCACCAAGCAGGGGGTGTGGGCTGAAGCTTTCTTT.

The J gene is TRBJ2-7, the V gene TRBV30; D uncertain. V lost 5 bases, J lost 0 bases, and 8 bases lay in between. The CDR3 sequence is 12 residues long. From germline, CDR1 is GTSNPN and CDR2 SVGIG (reference sequence). The CDR3 DNA reads as TGTGCCTGGGGTCCTCCCTCCTACGAGCAGTACTTC. Protein product: CAWGPPSYEQYF.

This sequence joins TRBV6-6 and TRBJ2-1; 8 bases match TRBD2. The germline V gene has CDR1 MNHNY and CDR2 SVGAGI (reference sequence). The CDR3 runs 15 residues. The V segment lost 0 bases and the J segment 5 bases; nucleotides outside the gene matches: 3. CDR3 coding DNA: TGTGCCAGCAGTTACTCGGAGCGGGGGAACAATGAGCAGTTCTTC. It yields the protein CASSYSERGNNEQFF.

The chain combines TRBV5-1 with TRBJ2-3; no reliable D call. The CDR3 is 12 amino acids. The ends were cut back, 3 bases at V and 10 bases at J, with 12 bases in the middle. Germline loops: CDR1 SGHRS, CDR2 YFSETQ. The CDR3 DNA follows: TGCGCCAGCAGCTACGACCAGATACCGCAGTATTTT. Its translation: CASSYDQIPQYF.

The chain recombines TRBV5-6 with TRBJ2-4; 9 bases fit TRBD2. The germline V gene has CDR1 SGHDT and CDR2 YYEEEE. There are 18 residues in the CDR3. V gave up 5 bases and J gave up 2 bases; unmatched junction bases: 14. CDR3 DNA sequence: TGTGCCAGCAGGCTGACGAAGGTAGCGGGAGTATCCAAAAACATTCAGTACTTC. This gives the protein CASRLTKVAGVSKNIQYF.

The rearrangement links TRBV30 to TRBJ1-4; D is possibly TRBD1 (5 bases). Germline CDR1 and CDR2: GTSNPN and SVGIG (reference sequence). This CDR3 spans 15 amino acids. Trimming removed 4 bases from V and 5 bases from J, with 17 bases in between. The CDR3 DNA is TGTGCCTGGACCTCAGGGAGGACACCCAATGAAAAACTGTTTTTT. Translation gives CAWTSGRTPNEKLFF. Supplemented by reference TRBV30 and TRBJ1-4, the full variable domain reads SQTIHQWPATLVQPVGSPLSLECTVEGTSNPNLYWYRQAAGRGLQLLFYSVGIGQISSEVPQNLSASRPQDRQFILSSKKLLLSDSGFYLCAWTSGRTPNEKLFFGSGTQLSVL.

This chain uses TRBV6-2 or TRBV6-3 with TRBJ2-5; D gene ambiguous. The CDR3 totals 12 residues. V was shortened by 5 bases and J by 5 bases, with 9 bases between the two germline ends. Germline loops: CDR1 MNHEY, CDR2 SVGEGT. The CDR3 sequence is CASSDPVETQYF. The CDR3 DNA is TGTGCCAGCAGTGACCCGGTGGAGACCCAGTACTTC.

The V gene is TRBV6-4, the J gene TRBJ2-3; 7 bases match TRBD1. V shed 5 bases and J 2 bases; nucleotides not matched to a gene: 7. The CDR3 is 15 residues long. From germline, CDR1 is MRHNA and CDR2 SNTAGT. The CDR3 reads CASSPGTVDTDTQYF. The CDR3 coding sequence is TGTGCCAGCAGTCCTGGGACAGTAGACACAGATACGCAGTATTTT.

The chain employs TRBV18 and TRBJ2-1, with D unclear. Gene TRBJ2-5 matches the end of the DNA better, so the J call may be wrong. The V gene's germline CDR1 is KGHSH and CDR2 LQKENI. The CDR3 extends over 15 amino acids. The CDR3 region is CASSPLLGLSETQYF. The CDR3 nucleotides are TGTGCCAGCTCACCCCTCCTAGGCCTCTCAGAGACCCAGTACTTC.

This clonotype was detected only a few times. The chain joins TRBV27 to TRBJ1-5; D may be TRBD1 (5 bases). V was pared by 8 bases and J by 3 bases, with 11 bases between. The CDR3 runs to 13 residues. The germline V gene has CDR1 MNHEY and CDR2 SMNVEV (reference sequence). The CDR3 loop reads CASAGQYNQPQHF. In DNA, the CDR3 is TGTGCCAGCGCGGGGCAGTACAATCAGCCCCAGCATTTT.